The T cell receptor (beta chain) under discussion was sequenced for a study of human T cells and chemical hapten exposure. During construction of the library, unique molecular identifiers were attached to individual cDNA molecules for quantitative, reproducible TCR counting. MiXCR, applied by TCRdb to the RACE reads, yields one record per CDR3 protein. The sample shows fewer than 400,000 distinct CDR3 sequences, around 7% of them seen only once. This clonotype came up many times. The CDR3 has 12 amino acids. Germline CDR1 and CDR2: LGHNA and YSLEER. Between the trimmed V and J ends, which lost 1 base and 8 bases, there was a span of 8 bases. Time point specified: patch test 1, 2 weeks after DPC sensitization. The treatment here: therapeutic diphenylcyclopropenone sensitization with weekly scalp DPC.

This clonotype was sampled from a young woman with alopecia areata. Some clones in this sample may be carry-over from other donors' samples. The chain has TRBV4-3 and TRBJ1-1; no firm D call. The sequenced sample was whole blood, obtained in connection with sensitization to the hapten diphenylcyclopropenone (DPC). This chain's CDR3 is CASSQGPEEAFF. Written as DNA, the CDR3 is TGCGCCAGCAGCCAAGGTCCGGAAGAAGCTTTCTTT.